These 7 T cell receptor beta chains share one sample of origin, sequenced in a study of shared clonotypes between healthy human individuals. CD45RO-negative cells were positively selected for CCR7, leaving out terminally differentiated effector memory CD45RA+ cells. Profiling relied on immunoSEQ multiplex PCR, and the TCRdb table lists in-frame clones only, not all of them. The data hold roughly 2.1 million clones, with about 92% observed a single time. The sequenced material came from naive CD8+ T cells from PBMCs. The source is a young man in good health. Some clones in this sample may be carry-over from other donors' samples.

The chain is built from TRBV6-5 and TRBJ2-7; 7 nucleotides agree with TRBD1. Germline V lookup: CDR1 MNHEY, CDR2 SVGAGI. The ends lost 10 bases at V and 4 bases at J; junction bases unmatched: 4. CDR3 size: 11 residues. The CDR3 spells CAISDRYEQYF. CDR3 nucleotides: TGTGCCATCTCGGACAGGTACGAGCAGTACTTC.

The chain couples TRBV4-1 to TRBJ2-7, with D maybe TRBD1 (6 bases). Germline V gene sequence: CDR1 MGHRA, CDR2 YSYEKL. V dropped 5 bases and J dropped 0 bases, with 17 bases sitting between them. This CDR3 comprises 16 residues. The CDR3 loop is CASSYGPDRSSYEQYF. DNA of the CDR3: TGCGCCAGCAGCTATGGGCCGGACAGAAGCTCCTACGAGCAGTACTTC.

This chain links TRBV15 with TRBJ1-1; D not certain. V was cut by 4 bases and J by 5 bases, with 14 bases left in between. The CDR3 is 14 residues long. CDR1 LNHNV and CDR2 YYDKDF come from the germline V gene (reference sequence). CDR3 in amino acids: CATSILPDLTEAFF. CDR3 nucleotide sequence: TGTGCCACCAGCATCCTCCCGGACCTTACTGAAGCTTTCTTT.

The chain joins TRBV27 to TRBJ2-1; 10 bases are shared with TRBD1. Per the germline V gene, CDR1 is MNHEY and CDR2 is SMNVEV (reference sequence). The CDR3 contains 17 residues. J lost 6 bases, V lost 0 bases, and 8 bases had no gene match. This CDR3 is CASSLSRWDRGSNEQFF. The CDR3, as DNA: TGTGCCAGCAGTTTATCTAGATGGGACAGGGGTAGCAATGAGCAGTTCTTC.

This chain joins TRBV27 and TRBJ2-3, with 10 bases identical to TRBD1. The CDR3 spans 16 residues. With 5 bases clipped from V and 3 bases from J, the junction kept 8 bases outside the gene matches. Germline-derived CDR1 and CDR2 are MNHEY and SMNVEV (reference sequence). The CDR3 here is CASSPRDRGYTDTQYF. The CDR3 DNA is TGTGCCAGCAGTCCCCGGGACAGGGGTTATACAGATACGCAGTATTTT.

CDR3 protein: CASTLGDSSYNEQFF. The CDR3 region has the DNA TGTGCCAGCACCCTCGGGGACAGCTCCTACAATGAGCAGTTCTTC. The J gene is TRBJ2-1, the V gene TRBV28; 7 bases map to TRBD1. From germline, CDR1 is MDHEN and CDR2 SYDVKM. Unmatched junction bases numbered 6, after V lost 7 bases and J lost 0 bases. This CDR3 is built from 15 residues. Full variable domain (remainder filled in from reference TRBV28 and TRBJ2-1): DVKVTQSSRYLVKRTGEKVFLECVQDMDHENMFWYRQDPGLGLRLIYFSYDVKMKEKGDIPEGYSVSREKKERFSLILESASTNQTSMYLCASTLGDSSYNEQFFGPGTRLTVL.

V usage is TRBV10-2 and J usage is TRBJ2-1; 7 bases fit TRBD2. Germline CDR1 WSHSY, CDR2 SAAADI. V trimming: 4 bases; J trimming: 4 bases; junction bases outside the gene matches: 13. The CDR3 length is 17 residues. Here the CDR3 DNA reads TGCGCCAGCAGTGCAACCTCCGGGGCTAGCGGTTACAATGAGCAGTTCTTC. Translation gives CASSATSGASGYNEQFF.